One sample yielded the 25 T cell receptor beta chains listed below, sequenced in a study of blood T cells in healthy people across ages. A second PCR of 7 to 11 cycles used a sample-barcoded 5' primer and a J-beta primer mix. TCRdb re-analysed the 5' RACE reads in MiXCR, keeping a single row per CDR3 protein. The sample gives about 640,000 distinct CDR3 sequences, 58% of which show up once; 30% to 45% is in the top ten. What was sequenced was blood. These receptors were collected from a man in his sixties in good health.

The genes are TRBV4-1 and TRBJ2-7, with D possibly TRBD2 on 5 matching bases. Trimming cost V 1 base and J 0 bases, with 13 bases left between them. The CDR3 totals 16 residues. Germline lookup yields CDR1 MGHRA and CDR2 YSYEKL. The CDR3 loop reads CASSQVGGSSSYEQYF. The CDR3 DNA follows: TGCGCCAGCAGCCAAGTTGGAGGTTCAAGCTCCTACGAGCAGTACTTC.

This clonotype was found a few times. The CDR3 sequence: CASSQRFVGQGNSYEQYF. In DNA, the CDR3 is TGCGCCAGCAGCCAAAGATTCGTCGGTCAGGGGAATTCCTACGAGCAGTACTTC. The chain couples TRBV4-1 to TRBJ2-7; TRBD1 is a possible D gene (6 bases). There are 18 residues in the CDR3. Germline V gives CDR1 MGHRA, CDR2 YSYEKL. V lost 2 bases and J lost 1, with 21 bases in between.

The genes are TRBV3-1 and TRBJ1-2, with D hard to call. CDR3 size: 12 residues. Germline V gene sequence: CDR1 LGHDT, CDR2 YNNKEL (reference sequence). Trimming removed 0 bases at V and 12 bases at J, with 11 bases between. CDR3 nucleotides: TGTGCCAGCAGCCAAGATAATAGGAAACACACCTTC. Its protein is CASSQDNRKHTF.

The rearrangement uses TRBV9 and TRBJ1-5, with TRBD1 as a possible D gene (5 bases). Germline lookup yields CDR1 SGDLS and CDR2 YYNGEE. V lost 7 bases and J 4 bases, leaving 18 bases between the germline ends. This CDR3 is 15 amino acids long. CDR3 nucleotide sequence: TGTGCCAGCGGCTACGGGGACGCGGTTAATCAGCCCCAGCATTTT. It encodes CASGYGDAVNQPQHF.

This clonotype was observed a handful of times. The rearrangement links TRBV28 to TRBJ2-1, with D possibly being TRBD1 or TRBD2 (6 bases each). CDR1 is MDHEN, CDR2 SYDVKM, per germline. Trimming removed 4 bases from V and 8 bases from J, with 18 bases in between. The CDR3 spans 15 residues. CDR3 nucleotide sequence: TGTGCCAGCAGTTCCACAGGGTCGAGGAGGGATGAGCAGTTCTTC. Translation: CASSSTGSRRDEQFF.

This clonotype was picked up a small number of times. This rearrangement joins TRBV15 to TRBJ2-1, with unresolved D. CDR1 and CDR2 (germline): LNHNV, YYDKDF (reference sequence). The CDR3 loop spans 13 amino acids. Trimming took off 0 bases at V and 6 bases at J, with 6 bases between the two ends. CDR3 sequence reads: CATSREKSNEQFF. In nucleotides, the CDR3 is TGTGCCACCAGCAGAGAGAAGAGCAATGAGCAGTTCTTC.

This chain uses TRBV20-1 with TRBJ2-3; a weak D match, TRBD1 (6 bases). Looked up from germline, CDR1 is DFQATT and CDR2 is SNEGSKA (reference sequence). Trimming pared 0 bases from V and 1 base from J, leaving 11 bases between. The CDR3 runs to 15 residues. DNA for the CDR3: TGCAGTGCTAGAGACGCGACAGGACGCACAGATACGCAGTATTTT. This codes for CSARDATGRTDTQYF.

Only one count was recorded for this clonotype. V is TRBV12-3 or TRBV12-4 and J is TRBJ2-3, with 7 positions matching TRBD1. V was clipped by 6 bases and J by 5 bases; unmatched bases: 11. The CDR3 runs 15 residues. As DNA, the CDR3 is TGTGCCAGCAGAATGACCCGGGACAGACTAGATACGCAGTATTTT. Translation: CASRMTRDRLDTQYF.

V is TRBV5-1 and J is TRBJ1-6; weak D call: TRBD1 (6 bases). Per germline, CDR1 SGHRS and CDR2 YFSETQ. V shed 4 bases and J shed 8 bases, with 16 bases lying between them. CDR3 size: 15 residues. This chain's CDR3 is CASSLEGDGYSPLHF. CDR3 coding DNA: TGCGCCAGCAGCCTGGAGGGGGATGGCTATTCACCCCTCCACTTT.

V gene TRBV4-1 combines with J gene TRBJ2-4, with D perhaps TRBD2 (6 bases). The CDR3 sequence is 15 residues long. V lost 1 base to trimming and J lost 8 bases, with 15 bases between them. Germline assignment: CDR1 MGHRA and CDR2 YSYEKL. Here the CDR3 reads CASSQGPRREDIQYF. CDR3 bases: TGCGCCAGCAGCCAAGGACCGCGTAGGGAGGACATTCAGTACTTC.

The chain is built from TRBV12-3 or TRBV12-4 and TRBJ1-2, with D uncertain. This CDR3 has 13 amino acids. Trimming pared 3 bases from V and 2 bases from J, leaving 7 bases between. The CDR3 nucleotides read TGTGCCAGCAGTTTGAGGCCGAACTATGGCTACACCTTC. Protein sequence: CASSLRPNYGYTF.

This clonotype was observed a few times. A much larger clonotype is one base distant, so this may be a read error. This sequence joins TRBV5-1 and TRBJ2-5, with D perhaps TRBD1 (6 bases). The CDR3 covers 14 residues. V gave up 4 bases and J gave up 3 bases, with 13 bases separating them. The V gene's germline CDR1 is SGHRS and CDR2 YFSETQ. CDR3 residues: CASSVDSTEETQYF. The CDR3 DNA is TGCGCCAGCAGCGTGGACAGTACCGAAGAGACCCAGTACTTC.

CDR3 amino acids: CASRWSGNQETQYF. The DNA of the CDR3 is TGTGCCAGCAGATGGTCGGGGAACCAAGAGACCCAGTACTTC. The V and J genes are TRBV6-1 and TRBJ2-5, with TRBD2 as a possible D gene (5 bases). The CDR3 has 14 residues. The germline V and J ends were trimmed by 6 bases and 0 bases, with 11 bases remaining between them. CDR1 is MNHNS and CDR2 is SASEGT in the germline V gene.

The chain combines TRBV29-1 with TRBJ2-7; D is possibly TRBD1 (6 bases). V shed 7 bases and J shed 6 bases, with 16 bases lying between them. This CDR3 has 12 residues. The V gene's germline CDR1 is SQVTM and CDR2 ANQGSEA. The CDR3 DNA reads TGCAGCGGAGCATCAGGGGCTGGCGAGCAGTACTTC. It translates to CSGASGAGEQYF.

The genes are TRBV5-1 and TRBJ2-6, with D perhaps matching TRBD1 or TRBD2 (5 bases each). The ends were cut back, 2 bases at V and 0 bases at J, with 12 bases in the middle. Germline loops: CDR1 SGHRS, CDR2 YFSETQ. This CDR3 contains 17 residues. Here the CDR3 reads CASSLGDPSSGANVLTF. CDR3 nucleotide sequence: TGCGCCAGCAGCTTAGGGGACCCAAGCTCTGGGGCCAACGTCCTGACTTTC.

V gene TRBV4-1 combines with J gene TRBJ2-5; 8 positions agree with TRBD1. Germline values: CDR1 MGHRA, CDR2 YSYEKL. The CDR3 is 20 amino acids. The V segment lost 0 bases and the J segment 2 bases; nucleotides outside the gene matches: 17. The CDR3 loop reads CASSQERPGQANLRQETQYF. The CDR3, as DNA: TGCGCCAGCAGCCAAGAGCGGCCGGGACAGGCGAACCTACGACAAGAGACCCAGTACTTC.

This clonotype is a singleton in its sample. CDR3 protein: CSALALGQETQYF. CDR3 in DNA: TGCAGTGCCCTAGCTCTGGGACAAGAGACCCAGTACTTC. The chain is built from TRBV20-1 and TRBJ2-5; a weak D match, TRBD2 (5 bases). CDR1 and CDR2 (germline): DFQATT, SNEGSKA (reference sequence). With 6 bases removed from V and 2 bases from J, the gap between germline ends came to 13 bases. This CDR3 is 13 amino acids long.

This chain's CDR3 is CASSVREAETQYF. Written as DNA, the CDR3 is TGTGCCAGCAGTGTCCGAGAGGCAGAGACCCAGTACTTC. The rearrangement joins TRBV6-4 to TRBJ2-5; D unresolved. Trimming stripped 4 bases from V and 4 bases from J, with 10 bases between. The CDR3 contains 13 residues. CDR1 MRHNA and CDR2 SNTAGT come from the germline V gene.

The chain is built from TRBV20-1 and TRBJ2-1; possible D gene TRBD1, 6 bases. Germline assignment: CDR1 DFQATT and CDR2 SNEGSKA (reference sequence). This CDR3 has 12 amino acids. Trimming removed 8 bases from V and 8 bases from J, with 16 bases in between. CDR3 nucleotide sequence: TGCAGTAAACGGTGGGCAGGGGATGAGCAGTTCTTC. Residues: CSKRWAGDEQFF.

This clonotype was detected only a few times. The V and J genes are TRBV7-9 and TRBJ2-5; maybe TRBD1 (6 bases). The CDR3 is 14 residues long. V was clipped by 5 bases and J by 5 bases, with 15 bases between them. Germline V gene data show CDR1 as SEHNR and CDR2 as FQNEAQ (reference sequence). The CDR3 nucleotides read TGTGCCAGCAGCCTCCACCGGACAGTGGAGACCCAGTACTTC. Encoded protein: CASSLHRTVETQYF.

This chain joins TRBV28 and TRBJ2-4; D possibly corresponds to TRBD1 (6 bases). Between the trimmed V and J ends, which lost 6 bases and 2 bases, there was a span of 20 bases. Germline V gene lookup returns CDR1 MDHEN and CDR2 SYDVKM. The CDR3 covers 17 residues. This CDR3 reads CASRPIGWGPTKNIQYF. The CDR3 nucleotides are TGTGCCAGCAGACCTATAGGGTGGGGGCCGACCAAAAACATTCAGTACTTC.

V and J are TRBV2 and TRBJ1-5, with D unresolved. V shed 8 bases and J shed 5 bases, with 16 bases lying between them. Germline lookup yields CDR1 SNHLY and CDR2 FYNNEI. The length of the CDR3 is 14 residues. This chain's CDR3 is CASCTDLGYQPQHF. Written as DNA, the CDR3 is TGTGCCAGCTGCACAGACTTGGGGTATCAGCCCCAGCATTTT.

This clonotype was seen a handful of times. V usage is TRBV5-1 and J usage is TRBJ2-1, with 8 nucleotides matching TRBD1. Germline CDR1 reads SGHRS; CDR2 reads YFSETQ. CDR3 length equals 14 residues. The V segment lost 8 bases and the J segment 2 bases; nucleotides outside the gene matches: 6. In DNA, the CDR3 is TGCGCCAGTACCGGGACAGGAACCTACAATGAGCAGTTCTTC. Its protein product is CASTGTGTYNEQFF. Variable domain in full (rest from reference TRBV5-1 and TRBJ2-1): KAGVTQTPRYLIKTRGQQVTLSCSPISGHRSVSWYQQTPGQGLQFLFEYFSETQRNKGNFPGRFSGRQFSNSRSEMNVSTLELGDSALYLCASTGTGTYNEQFFGPGTRLTVL.

The chain is built from TRBV6-4 and TRBJ2-3; maybe TRBD2 (5 bases). The CDR3 consists of 15 residues. With 5 bases removed from V and 6 bases from J, the gap between germline ends came to 18 bases. Germline CDR1 reads MRHNA; CDR2 reads SNTAGT. The CDR3 DNA is TGTGCCAGCAGTCGATCGGGGAGCGAGACCGATACGCAGTATTTT. It is translated as CASSRSGSETDTQYF.

V is TRBV3-1 and J is TRBJ1-2; the D gene is possibly TRBD1 (6 bases). Germline assignment: CDR1 LGHDT and CDR2 YNNKEL (reference sequence). Trimming removed 4 bases from V and 4 bases from J, with 16 bases in between. This CDR3 contains 15 residues. The DNA for the CDR3 is TGTGCCAGCAGCCCCAGGACAGATCGCGGCTATGGCTACACCTTC. This sequence encodes CASSPRTDRGYGYTF.